This T cell receptor beta chain was sequenced in a study of a mutant IDH1 vaccine in newly diagnosed glioma (dated by TCRdb to the early 2020s). General notes on the study: Vaccination started 4-6 weeks after radiotherapy alone, or was given together with temozolomide cycles in the groups whose treatment included chemotherapy. The approximately 30 treated patients were roughly 60% male and about 40% female, with a mean age of approximately 40 years. Longitudinal TCRB deep sequencing was performed for roughly 27 treated patients wherever samples were available for exploratory analyses. The week-35 safety follow-up was designated visit V12, and the week-47 end of study was designated visit V13. Peripheral blood was collected at six visits: V03 (baseline), V05, V07, V10, V12 and V13. Before enrollment, patients had received standard therapy of radiotherapy alone, temozolomide alone, or radiochemotherapy with temozolomide; most received the combination. Summary of the overall study and its limitations: It was noted by the authors that analyses of patient blood samples could not be reproduced owing to sample limitations. Immune responses induced by the vaccine were seen in 90% to 95% of patients across multiple MHC alleles. Availability determined which PBMC samples were chosen for TCRB deep sequencing. Pseudoprogression appeared unrelated to alterations in the top peripheral T cell clonotypes detected by TCRB sequencing.

Receptors were amplified or captured by the immunoSEQ multiplex PCR assay. The hsTCRB Kit was used according to the manufacturer's protocol to amplify rearranged TCR beta chain sequences. TCRB libraries were sequenced on an Illumina MiSeq. In the authors' own workflow: The kit vendor's proprietary platform handled demultiplexing, trimming and gene mapping. TCRdb mirrors the immuneACCESS table, restricted to in-frame sequences. Some clones are absent from its copies; in checked studies, under half trace to an unresolved V gene, and the reason for the others is unknown. V and J calls and clone size come straight from that table; D and trimming were deduced from the DNA. Present in this sample are under 40,000 clones, roughly 75% of which were seen just once. The ten largest make up roughly 3.2% of the sample. V lost 0 bases and J lost 8 bases; the stretch between them is 14 bases long. CDR1 and CDR2 are drawn from the germline V gene: MNHEY, SVGAGI. Including the terminal cysteine and phenylalanine, the CDR3 comprises 15 residues. Only CDR3 DNA is held: 45 bases, read in frame from base 1.

This specimen's time point label, interpreted: week 35, safety follow-up. Each vaccine dose was 300 ug of a 20-mer mutant IDH1 peptide in Montanide, given subcutaneously with topical imiquimod. Eight vaccinations were administered to patients in weeks 1, 3, 5, 7, 11, 15, 19 and 23, corresponding to visits V03 through V10. All donors had newly diagnosed IDH1-mutant astrocytomas of WHO grade 3 or 4 that showed loss of nuclear ATRX. The samples were drawn from NOA16, a multicentre, single-arm, open-label phase I trial in Germany that tested a mutant IDH1 peptide vaccine in humans for the first time. The DNeasy Blood and Tissue Kit was used to extract genomic DNA from EDTA blood for TCRB sequencing. Comments on this clone: The antigen it binds to is not known. No base-level quality is on record; no much larger clone is a single base apart.

The input for sequencing was PBMCs, taken from a glioma patient whose treatment included an IDH1 peptide vaccine. The chain is assembled from TRBV6-5 and TRBJ2-4; the best D guess is TRBD1, with 6 bases matching. The TCR was taken from a man aged 40-49 years with glioma. Some clones in this sample may be carry-over from other donors' samples. The nucleotide sequence reads as follows: TGTGCCAGCAGTTACTCGGTACAGGGTGGGGACATTCAGTACTTC. This yields the protein CASSYSVQGGDIQYF.